This paragraph reports one TCR beta chain. The specificity of this receptor is unknown. Nothing much larger sits one base from this clone, and base qualities are not available. The donors were healthy, HIV-negative adults with no recently reported acute infections or vaccinations. Only Caucasian adults living in Nashville, Tennessee, USA were represented among the donors. For unsorted samples, some 100 million PBMCs were counted, and genomic DNA was extracted using the QIAamp DNA Blood Mini kit. After blood collection by leukapheresis, PBMCs were isolated using Ficoll-Histopaque density gradient centrifugation and then cryopreserved in the vapor phase of liquid nitrogen. Using the deep immunoSEQ assay, multiplex PCR amplified TCR CDR3 regions from genomic DNA. For each cell subset, the extracted genomic DNA was distributed evenly across all wells of several immunoSEQ 96-well plates, and each plate served as one replicate. Each replicate PCR for unsorted PBMC received 300 to 350 ng genomic DNA, equal to 25,000 to 35,000 T cell genomes. Ten immunoSEQ deep assay plates were used to sequence the unsorted PBMC genomic DNA. The purified libraries were quantified using a Qubit 3.0 fluorometer, sized with a Bioanalyzer 2100, and then quantified again using the KAPA Library Quantification kit. Every immunoSEQ 96-well plate was sequenced on a separate single-read 150-cycle Illumina NextSeq 550 flow cell. Per the original workflow: Because the immunoSEQ output included only junctional sequences and no quality scores, the filtering could not be the same as the filtering used for full-length reads. To assign V/J genes and CDR3, sequences were annotated using PyIR, a Python wrapper for IgBLAST v1.9, with IMGT germline references. Any read was removed if the V/J assignment was weak (E-value above 1e-6), the CDR3 was missing, or the read contained stop codons, out-of-frame junctions, or ambiguous translated residues. V3J clonotypes were defined by identical inferred V gene, J gene, and CDR3 amino acid sequence. The percentage overlap between two repertoires was calculated by dividing the number of shared unique clonotypes by the size of the smaller repertoire. Repertoire richness was assessed with RTK rarefaction, the Chao1 estimator, and Recon v2.1 estimates of unobserved clonotypes. In TCRdb, the immuneACCESS table is reduced to in-frame sequences with V and J assigned. These tables do not hold every clone; where another copy was compared, an unresolved V gene accounts for under half, and the others remain unexplained. V and J calls and clone size are copied from that table; D and trimming were computed from the DNA. The sample table shows a few hundred thousand clones, and 70% to 80% are seen once. The ten largest make up approximately 12% of the sample.

The sample originates from a study of shared clonotypes between healthy human individuals (dated by TCRdb to the early 2020s). Study-wide context: The cohort included a few men and a couple of women between 18 and 49 years of age. Blood TCR repertoires of about 5 healthy adults were deeply sequenced to estimate repertoire size and the extent of clonotype sharing between individuals. To increase sequencing depth and limit assay-specific biases, TCR repertoire library preparation and sequencing were carried out by different laboratories using diverse techniques. Each donor's leukapheresis produced roughly between roughly 0.94 and 9.5 billion PBMCs.

Findings and caveats that apply to the study as a whole: Only blood was sampled, and tissue TCR repertoires likely differ from those in blood. Pairwise subsampling indicated that sequencing depth was expected to affect the degree of clonotype sharing among donors. Because the study included a small number of donors, the genetic and exposure-history diversity represented was limited.

The material sequenced was PBMCs. The clonotype originates from a woman in her forties in good health. Some clones in this sample may be carry-over from other donors' samples.

The sequenced DNA: TGCGCCAGCAGCTTGGTGGCTAGCGGGGCCGCGAACACCGGGGAGCTGTTTTTT. It translates to CASSLVASGAANTGELFF. This chain joins TRBV5-1 to TRBJ2-2; TRBD2 lines up with 9 middle nucleotides. Trimming removed 0 bases from V and 0 bases from J; the gene matches leave 6 bases unexplained. The germline V gene provides CDR1 SGHRS and CDR2 YFSETQ. From cysteine to phenylalanine, the CDR3 is 18 amino acids long. Only the CDR3 DNA is retained, 54 bases long and in frame from the first base.